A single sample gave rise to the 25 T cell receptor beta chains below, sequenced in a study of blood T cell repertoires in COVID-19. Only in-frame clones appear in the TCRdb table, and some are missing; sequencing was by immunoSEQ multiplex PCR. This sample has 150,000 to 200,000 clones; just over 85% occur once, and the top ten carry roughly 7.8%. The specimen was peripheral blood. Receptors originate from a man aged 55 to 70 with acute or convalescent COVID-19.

CDR3 DNA sequence: TGTGCCAGCAGCTTAAGGGAGCTGGAGGAAAAACTGTTTTTT. Residues: CASSLRELEEKLFF. The V call is TRBV7-3, the J call TRBJ1-4; D is undetermined. V lost 1 base, J lost 8 bases, and 11 bases lay in between. CDR1 SGHTA and CDR2 FQGTGA come from the germline V gene. The length of the CDR3 is 14 residues. The whole variable domain, remainder taken from reference TRBV7-3 and TRBJ1-4, is GAGVSQTPSNKVTEKGKYVELRCDPISGHTALYWYRQSLGQGPEFLIYFQGTGAADDSGLPNDRFFAVRPEGSVSTLKIQRTERGDSAVYLCASSLRELEEKLFFGSGTQLSVL.

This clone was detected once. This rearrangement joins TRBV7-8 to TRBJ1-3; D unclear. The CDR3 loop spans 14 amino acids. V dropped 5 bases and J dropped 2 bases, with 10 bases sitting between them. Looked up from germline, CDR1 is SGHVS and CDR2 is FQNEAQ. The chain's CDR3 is CASSLRSAGNTIYF. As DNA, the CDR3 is TGTGCCAGCAGCCTACGGAGTGCTGGAAACACCATATATTTT.

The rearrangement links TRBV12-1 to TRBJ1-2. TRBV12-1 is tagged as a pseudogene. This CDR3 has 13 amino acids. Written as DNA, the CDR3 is TGTGCCAGCAGCTTTTGGCCCGGGGATGGCTACACCTTC. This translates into CASSFWPGDGYTF.

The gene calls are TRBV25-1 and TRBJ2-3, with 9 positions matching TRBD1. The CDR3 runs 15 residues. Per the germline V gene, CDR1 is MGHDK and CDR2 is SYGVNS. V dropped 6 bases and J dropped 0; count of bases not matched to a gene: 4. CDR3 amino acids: CASRGQGSSTDTQYF. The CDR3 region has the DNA TGTGCCAGCAGGGGACAGGGTTCCAGCACAGATACGCAGTATTTT.

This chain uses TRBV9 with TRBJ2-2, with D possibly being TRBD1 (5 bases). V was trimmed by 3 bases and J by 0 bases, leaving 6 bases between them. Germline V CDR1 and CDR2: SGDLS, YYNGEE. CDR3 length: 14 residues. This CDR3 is CASSGTSNTGELFF. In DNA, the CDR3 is TGTGCCAGCAGCGGGACATCGAACACCGGGGAGCTGTTTTTT.

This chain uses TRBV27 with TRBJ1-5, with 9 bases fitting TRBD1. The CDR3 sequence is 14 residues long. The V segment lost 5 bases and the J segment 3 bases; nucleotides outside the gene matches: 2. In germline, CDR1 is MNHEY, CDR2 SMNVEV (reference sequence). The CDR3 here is CASSIQGANQPQHF. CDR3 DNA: TGTGCCAGCAGTATACAGGGGGCCAATCAGCCCCAGCATTTT.

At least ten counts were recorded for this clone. The CDR3 here is CASSLTGAGANVLTF. The CDR3 nucleotides are TGTGCCAGCAGCTTGACAGGGGCTGGGGCCAACGTCCTGACTTTC. J is TRBJ2-6 and V is TRBV5-6; 7 bases agree with TRBD1. The CDR3 totals 15 residues. The trim removed 1 base at V and 2 bases at J, leaving 0 bases unmatched. Germline V gene sequence: CDR1 SGHDT, CDR2 YYEEEE.

This CDR3 is CASSSGREREKLFF. CDR3 bases: TGTGCCAGCAGCTCGGGTCGAGAGCGTGAAAAACTGTTTTTT. The chain is built from TRBV7-9 and TRBJ1-4; D unresolved. V lost 4 bases and J lost 7, with 13 bases in between. The CDR3 length is 14 residues. CDR1 and CDR2 from the germline V gene are SEHNR and FQNEAQ (reference sequence).

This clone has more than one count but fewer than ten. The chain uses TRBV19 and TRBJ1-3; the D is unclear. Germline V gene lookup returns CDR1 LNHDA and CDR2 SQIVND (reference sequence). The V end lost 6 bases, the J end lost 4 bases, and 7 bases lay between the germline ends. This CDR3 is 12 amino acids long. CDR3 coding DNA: TGTGCCAGTAGAAGCCCAGGAAACACCATATATTTT. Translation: CASRSPGNTIYF.

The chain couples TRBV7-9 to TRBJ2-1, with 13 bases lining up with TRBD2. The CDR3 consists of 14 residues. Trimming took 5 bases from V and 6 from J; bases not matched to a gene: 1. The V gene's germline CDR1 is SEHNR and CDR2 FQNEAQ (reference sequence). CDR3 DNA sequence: TGTGCCAGCAGCCGACTAGCGGGAGGCAATGAGCAGTTCTTC. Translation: CASSRLAGGNEQFF.

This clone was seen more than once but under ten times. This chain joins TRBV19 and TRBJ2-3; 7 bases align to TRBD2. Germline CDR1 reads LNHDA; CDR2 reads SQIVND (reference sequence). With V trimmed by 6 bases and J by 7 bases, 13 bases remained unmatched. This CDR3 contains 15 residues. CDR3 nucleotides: TGTGCCAGTAGACTGGGGGGGACCCCATTCTATACGCAGTATTTT. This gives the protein CASRLGGTPFYTQYF.

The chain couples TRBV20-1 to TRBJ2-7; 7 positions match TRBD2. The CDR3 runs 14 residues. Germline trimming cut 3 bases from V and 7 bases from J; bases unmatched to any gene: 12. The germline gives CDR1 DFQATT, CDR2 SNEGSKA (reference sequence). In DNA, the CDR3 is TGCAGTGCTAGTGAAGGGCGGGAGTCGAGGGAGCAGTACTTC. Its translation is CSASEGRESREQYF.

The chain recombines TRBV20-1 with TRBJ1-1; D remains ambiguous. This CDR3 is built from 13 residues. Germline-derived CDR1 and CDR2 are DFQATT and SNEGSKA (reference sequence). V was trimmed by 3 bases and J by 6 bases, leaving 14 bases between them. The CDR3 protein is CSASPQEKAEAFF. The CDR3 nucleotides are TGCAGTGCTAGTCCCCAAGAGAAAGCTGAAGCTTTCTTT.

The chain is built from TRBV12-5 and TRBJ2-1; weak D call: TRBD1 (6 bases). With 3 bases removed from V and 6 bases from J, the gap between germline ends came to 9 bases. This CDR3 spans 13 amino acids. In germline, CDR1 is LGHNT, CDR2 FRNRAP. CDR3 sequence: CASGLAGVNEQFF. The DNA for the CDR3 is TGTGCTAGTGGTTTAGCAGGGGTCAATGAGCAGTTCTTC.

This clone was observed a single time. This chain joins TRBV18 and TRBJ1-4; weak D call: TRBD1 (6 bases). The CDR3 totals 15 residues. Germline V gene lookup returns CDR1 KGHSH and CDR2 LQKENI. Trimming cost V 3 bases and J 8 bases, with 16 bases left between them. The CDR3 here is CASSPPDSFKEKLFF. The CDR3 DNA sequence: TGTGCCAGCTCACCCCCGGACAGCTTTAAGGAAAAACTGTTTTTT.

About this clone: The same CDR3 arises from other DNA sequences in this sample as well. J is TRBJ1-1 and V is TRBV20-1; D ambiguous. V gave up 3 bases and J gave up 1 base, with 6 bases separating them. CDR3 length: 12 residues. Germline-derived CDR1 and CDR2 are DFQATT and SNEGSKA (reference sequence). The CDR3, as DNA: TGCAGTGCTAGTCCGTCGAACACTGAAGCTTTCTTT. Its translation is CSASPSNTEAFF.

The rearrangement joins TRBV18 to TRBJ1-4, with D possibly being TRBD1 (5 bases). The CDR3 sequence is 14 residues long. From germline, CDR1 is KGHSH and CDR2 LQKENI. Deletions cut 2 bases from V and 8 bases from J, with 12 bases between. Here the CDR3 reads CASSPYRLEEKLFF. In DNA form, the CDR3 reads TGTGCCAGCTCACCATACAGGCTTGAGGAAAAACTGTTTTTT.

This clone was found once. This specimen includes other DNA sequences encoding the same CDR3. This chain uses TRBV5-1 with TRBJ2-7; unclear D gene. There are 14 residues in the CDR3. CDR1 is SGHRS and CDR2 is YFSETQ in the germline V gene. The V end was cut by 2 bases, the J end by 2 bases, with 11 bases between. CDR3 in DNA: TGCGCCAGCAGCTTAGATGGCCTGCCCTACGAGCAGTACTTC. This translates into CASSLDGLPYEQYF.

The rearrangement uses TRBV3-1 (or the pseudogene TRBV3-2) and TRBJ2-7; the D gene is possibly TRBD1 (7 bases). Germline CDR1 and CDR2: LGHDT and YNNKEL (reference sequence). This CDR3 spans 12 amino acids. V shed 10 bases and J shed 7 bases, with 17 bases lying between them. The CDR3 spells CATGGNSREQYF. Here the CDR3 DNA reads TGTGCCACAGGGGGGAACTCTCGGGAGCAGTACTTC.

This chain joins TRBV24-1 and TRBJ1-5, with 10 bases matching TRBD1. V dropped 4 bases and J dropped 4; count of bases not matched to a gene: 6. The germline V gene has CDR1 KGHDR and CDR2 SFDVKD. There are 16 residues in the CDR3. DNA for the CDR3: TGTGCCACCAGTGAGACAGGGGGCCGGGGTAATCAGCCCCAGCATTTT. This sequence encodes CATSETGGRGNQPQHF.

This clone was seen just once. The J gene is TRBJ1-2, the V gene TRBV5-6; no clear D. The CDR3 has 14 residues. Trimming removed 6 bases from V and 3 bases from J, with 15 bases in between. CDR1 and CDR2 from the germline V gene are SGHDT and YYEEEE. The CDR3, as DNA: TGTGCCAGCACCCCGGGTGTCGGAGACTATGGCTACACCTTC. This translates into CASTPGVGDYGYTF.

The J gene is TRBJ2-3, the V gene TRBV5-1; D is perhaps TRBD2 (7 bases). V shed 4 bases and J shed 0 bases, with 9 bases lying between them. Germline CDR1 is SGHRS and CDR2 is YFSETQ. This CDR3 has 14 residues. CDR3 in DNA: TGCGCCAGCAGCCGGGGGGCCAGCACAGATACGCAGTATTTT. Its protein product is CASSRGASTDTQYF. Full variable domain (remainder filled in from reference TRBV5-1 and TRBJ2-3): KAGVTQTPRYLIKTRGQQVTLSCSPISGHRSVSWYQQTPGQGLQFLFEYFSETQRNKGNFPGRFSGRQFSNSRSEMNVSTLELGDSALYLCASSRGASTDTQYFGPGTRLTVL.

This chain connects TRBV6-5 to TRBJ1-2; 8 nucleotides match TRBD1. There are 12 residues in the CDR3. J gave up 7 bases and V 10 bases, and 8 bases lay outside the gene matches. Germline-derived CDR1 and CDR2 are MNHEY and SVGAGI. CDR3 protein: CATRGQGGGYTF. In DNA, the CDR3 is TGTGCCACCAGAGGACAGGGTGGTGGCTACACCTTC.

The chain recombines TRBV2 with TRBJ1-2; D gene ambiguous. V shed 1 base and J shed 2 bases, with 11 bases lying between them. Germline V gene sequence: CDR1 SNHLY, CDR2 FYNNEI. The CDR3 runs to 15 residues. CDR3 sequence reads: CASSEEVEGNYGYTF. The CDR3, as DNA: TGTGCCAGCAGTGAAGAAGTAGAGGGCAACTATGGCTACACCTTC.

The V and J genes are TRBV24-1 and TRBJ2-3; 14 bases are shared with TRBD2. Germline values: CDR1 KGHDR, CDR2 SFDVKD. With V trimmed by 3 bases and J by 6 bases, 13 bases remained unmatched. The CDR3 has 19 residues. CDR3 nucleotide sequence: TGTGCCACCAGTGATCGTTTAACCGGGACTAGCGGGAGAAAGGATACGCAGTATTTT. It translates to CATSDRLTGTSGRKDTQYF.